The rows below give T cell receptor beta chains drawn from one sample of a study of low-dose radiotherapy and immunotherapy resistance in tumors. TCRdb recomputed calls from the reads with MiXCR, one row per CDR3 protein. The sample includes more than 70,000 distinct CDR3 sequences, 30% to 40% of them seen just once. The sequencing used PBMCs, collected before treatment. The receptors here all came from a female donor with ovarian cancer. Each CDR3 is given with its conserved first and last residue. The order of the fields is J gene, clone size, D gene, V gene, CDR3 length, CDR3 DNA, CDR3 protein. D genes are given only for firm matches. The size entry is marked missing in some rows and otherwise reads once, few, many or a size class.

J: TRBJ1-2; size: few; D: TRBD1; V: TRBV12-3/TRBV12-4; length: 13; DNA: TGTGCCAGCAGTTTCCGGGACAGGGGGGGCTACACCTTC; CDR3: CASSFRDRGGYTF
J: TRBJ2-1; size: few; D: TRBD2; V: TRBV4-3; length: 14; DNA: TGCGCCAGCAGCCATACATCGGGAGGCAATGAGCAGTTCTTC; CDR3: CASSHTSGGNEQFF
J: TRBJ2-7; size: -; D: -; V: TRBV12-3/TRBV12-4; length: 13; DNA: TGTGCCAGCAAGCGCCTAGCTGACTACGAGCAGTACTTC; CDR3: CASKRLADYEQYF
J: TRBJ2-5; size: -; D: -; V: TRBV5-4; length: 14; DNA: TGTGCCATTACTCCGGGACTCCAACCCGAGACCCAGTACTTC; CDR3: CAITPGLQPETQYF
J: TRBJ1-3; size: -; D: -; V: TRBV6-2/TRBV6-3; length: 18; DNA: TGTGCCAGCAGCCCATTTCCGCAGGGAACTTCCTCTGGAAACACCATATATTTT; CDR3: CASSPFPQGTSSGNTIYF
J: TRBJ1-5; size: -; D: -; V: TRBV2; length: 13; DNA: TGTGCCAGCAGTGACAGGGATAAGCAGCCCCAGCATTTT; CDR3: CASSDRDKQPQHF
J: TRBJ2-5; size: -; D: TRBD2; V: TRBV5-6; length: 15; DNA: TGTGCCAGCAGCGTGGGACTAGCGGGAGAAGAGACCCAGTACTTC; CDR3: CASSVGLAGEETQYF
J: TRBJ2-3; size: many; D: TRBD1; V: TRBV5-6; length: 16; DNA: TGTGCCAGCAGCATCGACCGGGACAGATCCACAGATACGCAGTATTTT; CDR3: CASSIDRDRSTDTQYF
J: TRBJ2-1; size: many; D: TRBD2; V: TRBV5-3; length: 17; DNA: TGTGCCAGCAGCCTGGTTCCTAGCGGGGGGACCTACAATGAGCAGTTCTTC; CDR3: CASSLVPSGGTYNEQFF
J: TRBJ2-7; size: many; D: -; V: TRBV7-2; length: 15; DNA: TGTGCCAGCAGCTTATCCCCAGGGAGGTCAGACGAGCAGTACTTC; CDR3: CASSLSPGRSDEQYF
J: TRBJ1-5; size: many; D: -; V: TRBV7-8; length: 14; DNA: TGTGCCAGCAGCTTACAAGGCGTTTATGAGCCCCAGCATTTT; CDR3: CASSLQGVYEPQHF
J: TRBJ2-1; size: many; D: TRBD2; V: TRBV29-1; length: 15; DNA: TGCAGCGTTGAGGCGGGGGTCGAGACCTACAATGAGCAGTTCTTC; CDR3: CSVEAGVETYNEQFF
J: TRBJ2-7; size: medium-sized; D: TRBD1; V: TRBV28; length: 18; DNA: TGTGCCAGCAGAGGTAATGGACAGGTATCATCCTCCTTCTACGAGCAGTACTTC; CDR3: CASRGNGQVSSSFYEQYF
J: TRBJ2-1; size: few; D: TRBD2; V: TRBV2; length: 15; DNA: TGTGCCAGCAGGGACGGGAGGGGAACCTACAATGAGCAGTTCTTC; CDR3: CASRDGRGTYNEQFF
J: TRBJ2-7; size: -; D: -; V: TRBV27; length: 13; DNA: TGTGCCAGCAAGGACGGGGGGCGAGAAAAGCAGTACTTC; CDR3: CASKDGGREKQYF
J: TRBJ1-6; size: -; D: -; V: TRBV11-2; length: 15; DNA: TGTGCCAGCAGCTTAGCAGGGTCAGGGTCTTCACCCCTCCACTTT; CDR3: CASSLAGSGSSPLHF
J: TRBJ2-3; size: -; D: -; V: TRBV5-1; length: 16; DNA: TGCGCCAGCAGCCCCTCGGGGGGCGTAATGACAGATACGCAGTATTTT; CDR3: CASSPSGGVMTDTQYF
J: TRBJ2-7; size: many; D: TRBD1; V: TRBV7-9; length: 14; DNA: TGTGCCAGCAGCCCCCGGACAGGGGGCTACGAGCAGTACTTC; CDR3: CASSPRTGGYEQYF
J: TRBJ2-1; size: -; D: -; V: TRBV24-1; length: 13; DNA: TGTGCCACCAGTGGCGGAACCTACAATGAGCAGTTCTTC; CDR3: CATSGGTYNEQFF
J: TRBJ1-2; size: many; D: -; V: TRBV12-3/TRBV12-4; length: 18; DNA: TGTGCCAGCAGCCTATCCCTGGTCACAGGACCCGGACGGAATGGCTACACCTTC; CDR3: CASSLSLVTGPGRNGYTF
J: TRBJ2-2; size: few; D: -; V: TRBV14; length: 19; DNA: -; CDR3: CASSPKLAGVNTGELFFFF
J: TRBJ2-7; size: -; D: TRBD2; V: TRBV27; length: 13; DNA: TGTGCCAGCATGCTAGCGGGGTCATACGAGCAGTACTTC; CDR3: CASMLAGSYEQYF
J: TRBJ2-3; size: -; D: TRBD2; V: TRBV6-2/TRBV6-3; length: 15; DNA: TGTGCCAGCAGTGAGACTAGCGGGAGATTGAATACGCAGTATTTT; CDR3: CASSETSGRLNTQYF
J: TRBJ2-3; size: -; D: TRBD2; V: TRBV7-2; length: 17; DNA: TGTGCCAGCAGCTTAACCAGCACTAGCGGGGGGGCAGATACGCAGTATTTT; CDR3: CASSLTSTSGGADTQYF
J: TRBJ2-1; size: -; D: -; V: TRBV6-1; length: 16; DNA: TGTGCCAGCAGCCCAACTCAGGGGCTCCTATACAATGAGCAGTTCTTC; CDR3: CASSPTQGLLYNEQFF
J: TRBJ2-1; size: many; D: -; V: TRBV6-5; length: 14; DNA: TGTGCCAGCAGTTACGTGGGACGGAACAATGAGCAGTTCTTC; CDR3: CASSYVGRNNEQFF
J: TRBJ2-1; size: -; D: -; V: TRBV20-1; length: 15; DNA: TGCAGTGCCACACAGGCGACCCGCTCCTACAATGAGCAGTTCTTC; CDR3: CSATQATRSYNEQFF
J: TRBJ2-5; size: many; D: TRBD2; V: TRBV15; length: 16; DNA: TGTGCCACCAGCAGAGATTATGGCGGGGGGGCGGAGACCCAGTACTTC; CDR3: CATSRDYGGGAETQYF
J: TRBJ2-1; size: many; D: TRBD1; V: TRBV20-1; length: 16; DNA: TGCAGTGCCCCGCAGAATCGGGACAGGGGGCAGGGTGAGCAGTTCTTC; CDR3: CSAPQNRDRGQGEQFF
J: TRBJ2-2; size: many; D: -; V: TRBV7-2; length: 14; DNA: TGTGCCAGCAGTTTGGGTTGGGAGGCCGGGGAGCTGTTTTTT; CDR3: CASSLGWEAGELFF
J: TRBJ1-4; size: -; D: TRBD1; V: TRBV6-1; length: 16; DNA: TGTGCCAGCAGTGACTGGGACAGGGTTCCTGGGGAAAAACTGTTTTTT; CDR3: CASSDWDRVPGEKLFF
J: TRBJ1-1; size: many; D: TRBD1; V: TRBV29-1; length: 12; DNA: TGCAGCGCCGCAGGGACAGTCTTTGAAGCTTTCTTT; CDR3: CSAAGTVFEAFF
J: TRBJ1-2; size: -; D: -; V: TRBV28; length: 15; DNA: TGTGCCAGCAGTTTACCCCTGACAGAACCGTCAGGCTACACCTTC; CDR3: CASSLPLTEPSGYTF
J: TRBJ2-7; size: many; D: -; V: TRBV7-9; length: 16; DNA: TGTGCCAGCAGCGGCCGGAGGGTCGGCAGCTCCTACGAGCAGTACTTC; CDR3: CASSGRRVGSSYEQYF
J: TRBJ2-7; size: -; D: -; V: TRBV15; length: 13; DNA: TGTGCCACCAGCAGAACCAGACTTCCCGAGCAGTACTTC; CDR3: CATSRTRLPEQYF
J: TRBJ2-1; size: many; D: -; V: TRBV29-1; length: 14; DNA: TGCAGCGTTGTCGTGCGTGGGAGCTACAATGAGCAGTTCTTC; CDR3: CSVVVRGSYNEQFF
J: TRBJ2-5; size: -; D: TRBD1; V: TRBV7-6; length: 17; DNA: TGTGCCAGCAGCTTAGCGCTCGGACAGGGGAGGGCAGAGACCCAGTACTTC; CDR3: CASSLALGQGRAETQYF
J: TRBJ1-1; size: -; D: -; V: TRBV28; length: 16; DNA: TGTGCCAGCATCTCCCCGGCAGGCCGCATGAACACTGAAGCTTTCTTT; CDR3: CASISPAGRMNTEAFF
J: TRBJ1-1; size: many; D: -; V: TRBV4-3; length: 15; DNA: TGCGCCAGCAGCCTGACCGGGGACAAGAACACTGAAGCTTTCTTT; CDR3: CASSLTGDKNTEAFF
J: TRBJ2-3; size: many; D: TRBD2; V: TRBV28; length: 15; DNA: TGTGCCAGCAGCCGCCCGGGACTAGTTGCAGATACGCAGTATTTT; CDR3: CASSRPGLVADTQYF
J: TRBJ2-7; size: many; D: -; V: TRBV21-1; length: 14; DNA: TGTGCCAGCAGCCATGGGACGGGCTCCTACGAGCAGTACTTC; CDR3: CASSHGTGSYEQYF
J: TRBJ1-5; size: many; D: TRBD1; V: TRBV19; length: 15; DNA: TGTGCCAGTAGTATAGCCACGACAGGGAATCAGCCCCAGCATTTT; CDR3: CASSIATTGNQPQHF
J: TRBJ2-7; size: -; D: -; V: TRBV6-2/TRBV6-3; length: 13; DNA: TGTGCCAGCAGGGGGGGACTTCCCTACGAGCAGTACTTC; CDR3: CASRGGLPYEQYF
J: TRBJ2-5; size: many; D: -; V: TRBV9; length: 15; DNA: TGTGCCAGCAGCGTGGGCGTAAGGGACCAAGAGACCCAGTACTTC; CDR3: CASSVGVRDQETQYF
J: TRBJ2-3; size: -; D: TRBD1; V: TRBV24-1; length: 17; DNA: TGTGCCACCAGTGAACCCCAGACAGGGAGTAGCACAGATACGCAGTATTTT; CDR3: CATSEPQTGSSTDTQYF
J: TRBJ2-2; size: many; D: -; V: TRBV21-1; length: 19; DNA: TGTGCCAGCAGCAATATCACTAGCGGGGGGTCCAAGAACACCGGGGAGCTGTTTTTT; CDR3: CASSNITSGGSKNTGELFF
J: TRBJ2-1; size: many; D: -; V: TRBV7-8; length: 17; DNA: TGTGCCAGCAGCTCCGCAGCTGCCTCCCTATTTGGGAATGAGCAGTTCTTC; CDR3: CASSSAAASLFGNEQFF
J: TRBJ1-2; size: many; D: TRBD1; V: TRBV6-2/TRBV6-3; length: 14; DNA: TGTGCCAGCAATCCAGGGGGCGAGTACTATGGCTACACCTTC; CDR3: CASNPGGEYYGYTF
J: TRBJ2-1; size: -; D: TRBD1; V: TRBV7-2; length: 15; DNA: TGTGCCAGCAGCGGCCGGGGACAGGGATACAATGAGCAGTTCTTC; CDR3: CASSGRGQGYNEQFF
J: TRBJ2-5; size: few; D: TRBD2; V: TRBV9; length: 16; DNA: TGTGCCAGCAGCACCTGGACTAGCGGGCTTCAAGAGACCCAGTACTTC; CDR3: CASSTWTSGLQETQYF
J: TRBJ1-2; size: -; D: -; V: TRBV6-1; length: 13; DNA: TGTGCCAGCAGGGAAAGGGAGGTATATGGCTACACCTTC; CDR3: CASREREVYGYTF
J: TRBJ1-1; size: -; D: -; V: TRBV12-3/TRBV12-4; length: 13; DNA: TGTGCCAGCAGGGCAAACAGGGAGACTGAAGCTTTCTTT; CDR3: CASRANRETEAFF
J: TRBJ2-1; size: many; D: TRBD2; V: TRBV11-2; length: 13; DNA: TGTGCCAGCAGCTTAGAACGTAGCGGGAAGGCGTTCTTC; CDR3: CASSLERSGKAFF
J: TRBJ1-3; size: -; D: TRBD1; V: TRBV27; length: 16; DNA: TGTGCCAGCAGTTCCCCTTTGACAGGGTCTGGAAACACCATATATTTT; CDR3: CASSSPLTGSGNTIYF
J: TRBJ2-5; size: many; D: TRBD2; V: TRBV20-1; length: 17; DNA: TGCAGTGCCCTCTTCCCGACTAGCGGGGGACCCCTGGGGGCCCAGTACTTC; CDR3: CSALFPTSGGPLGAQYF